This T cell receptor beta chain originates from a study of cytomegalovirus exposure and HLA in healthy donors. While the first cohort had 700 or so subjects, the donors belonged to the separate validation cohort of fewer than 150 subjects. The assay was immunoSEQ multiplex PCR, and TCRdb's table has in-frame clones only and misses some. Of about 180,000 clones listed, 86% are singletons. CDR3 length: 14 residues. CDR1 SGHRS and CDR2 YFSETQ come from the germline V gene. Unmatched junction bases numbered 3, after V lost 4 bases and J lost 0 bases. General study findings and limits: According to reports, the classifier identified cytomegalovirus status with high specificity and sensitivity. Subsequent analysis found a tendency for first-cohort TCR clusters to co-occur within the 110 or so validation repertoires.

With regard to this clone: The antigen remains unidentified.

The TCR originated in a man younger than 35 in good health and CMV-seropositive. Sample: PBMCs. This rearrangement joins TRBV5-1 to TRBJ1-2, with 7 bases lining up with TRBD1. For the CDR3, the DNA is TGCGCCAGCAGCCCCCAGGGGGCTAACTATGGCTACACCTTC. Translation gives CASSPQGANYGYTF.